Below are 20 T cell receptor beta chains sequenced from a single sample in a study of follicular helper T cells after annual influenza vaccination. Sequencing was performed with immunoSEQ multiplex PCR; in TCRdb, only in-frame clones are kept and a portion is missing. The data contain a few thousand clones, approximately 89% of them singletons. Documented time point: 2013-2014 season, 7 days after vaccination. Sequencing was performed on CXCR5+ CD38- circulating T follicular helper cells from blood, taken 7 days after influenza vaccination. The subset here: circulating Tfh, non-naive CD4+CXCR5+PD-1+ (ICOS+CD38+ or ICOS-CD38-). These receptor sequences come from an adult who received the influenza vaccine.

This chain links TRBV28 with TRBJ2-5; D gene ambiguous. This CDR3 has 13 residues. The germline V gene has CDR1 MDHEN and CDR2 SYDVKM. V was shortened by 4 bases and J by 5 bases, with 11 bases between the two germline ends. CDR3 sequence reads: CASSSRIRETQYF. The CDR3 DNA sequence: TGTGCCAGCAGTTCCCGAATCAGGGAGACCCAGTACTTC. Full variable domain (rest looked up from reference TRBV28 and TRBJ2-5): DVKVTQSSRYLVKRTGEKVFLECVQDMDHENMFWYRQDPGLGLRLIYFSYDVKMKEKGDIPEGYSVSREKKERFSLILESASTNQTSMYLCASSSRIRETQYFGPGTRLLVL.

The V and J genes are TRBV6-6 and TRBJ1-1; D ambiguous. Between the trimmed V and J ends, which lost 5 bases and 2 bases, there was a span of 12 bases. Germline CDR1 and CDR2: MNHNY and SVGAGI (reference sequence). The CDR3 is made up of 14 amino acids. CDR3 sequence (DNA): TGTGCCAGCAGTCCTCGGGAGGGCAACACTGAAGCTTTCTTT. It codes for CASSPREGNTEAFF.

This chain uses TRBV5-6 with TRBJ2-1, with 8 positions matching TRBD2. There are 15 residues in the CDR3. Germline CDR1 reads SGHDT; CDR2 reads YYEEEE. With V trimmed by 4 bases and J by 6 bases, 9 bases remained unmatched. The CDR3: CASSRAAGALNEQFF. The CDR3 DNA is TGTGCCAGCAGCCGAGCAGCGGGAGCTCTCAATGAGCAGTTCTTC.

The rearrangement links TRBV6-1 to TRBJ1-5; D call uncertain. V gave up 7 bases and J gave up 5 bases, with 9 bases separating them. The CDR3 runs 12 residues. CDR1 MNHNS and CDR2 SASEGT come from the germline V gene. The CDR3: CASNNNYQPQHF. In nucleotides, the CDR3 is TGTGCCAGCAATAACAATTATCAGCCCCAGCATTTT.

This sequence joins TRBV28 and TRBJ2-7; 12 nucleotides align to TRBD2. Germline V gives CDR1 MDHEN, CDR2 SYDVKM. This CDR3 contains 15 residues. With V trimmed by 4 bases and J by 3 bases, 4 bases remained unmatched. CDR3: CASSSPSGRVYEQYF. Written as DNA, the CDR3 is TGTGCCAGCAGTTCGCCTAGCGGGAGGGTCTACGAGCAGTACTTC.

The chain uses TRBV20-1 and TRBJ1-2, with a tentative D call TRBD1 (5 bases). This CDR3 has 11 residues. V was cut by 5 bases and J by 6 bases, with 10 bases left in between. Germline CDR1 reads DFQATT; CDR2 reads SNEGSKA (reference sequence). Here the CDR3 DNA reads TGCAGTGCTGGTGACAGCCATGGCTACACCTTC. It translates to CSAGDSHGYTF.

This clone showed up just once. This chain joins TRBV5-4 and TRBJ2-4; tentatively, D is TRBD2 (7 bases). Germline V gives CDR1 SGHNT, CDR2 YYREEE (reference sequence). V was pared by 1 base and J by 1 base, with 12 bases between. The length of the CDR3 is 16 residues. Here the CDR3 DNA reads TGTGCCAGCAGCTTGAGGGGGGAGGGGGCCAAAAACATTCAGTACTTC. Translated, it gives CASSLRGEGAKNIQYF. Combining the CDR3 with reference TRBV5-4 and TRBJ2-4 gives the whole variable domain ETGVTQSPTHLIKTRGQQVTLRCSSQSGHNTVSWYQQALGQGPQFIFQYYREEENGRGNFPPRFSGLQFPNYSSELNVNALELDDSALYLCASSLRGEGAKNIQYFGAGTRLSVL.

This chain joins TRBV30 and TRBJ1-1; 9 nucleotides line up with TRBD1. The CDR3 contains 14 residues. CDR1 is GTSNPN and CDR2 is SVGIG in the germline V gene (reference sequence). V lost 0 bases, J lost 6 bases, and 5 bases stayed unmatched. The CDR3 sequence: CAWSVGTGRAEAFF. The CDR3 DNA reads as TGTGCCTGGAGTGTTGGGACAGGGAGGGCTGAAGCTTTCTTT.

This chain connects TRBV2 to TRBJ1-5; TRBD1 is a possible D gene (6 bases). Germline-derived CDR1 and CDR2 are SNHLY and FYNNEI. This CDR3 has 14 amino acids. V lost 5 bases and J 8 bases, leaving 16 bases between the germline ends. The CDR3 region is CASSFRGAGEPQHF. The CDR3, as DNA: TGTGCCAGCAGTTTCAGGGGCGCAGGTGAGCCCCAGCATTTT.

This sequence joins TRBV7-2 and TRBJ2-7; perhaps TRBD1 as D (5 bases). The V end lost 1 base, the J end lost 4 bases, and 11 bases lay between the germline ends. The CDR3 has 14 amino acids. Germline CDR1 and CDR2: SGHTA and FQGNSA. The CDR3 reads CASSLEYRTYEQYF. CDR3 DNA sequence: TGTGCCAGCAGCTTAGAATACAGGACGTACGAGCAGTACTTC.

This sequence joins TRBV14 and TRBJ1-2, with D possibly TRBD1 on 5 matching bases. Germline CDR1 SGHDN, CDR2 FVKESK. Trimming cost V 5 bases and J 4 bases, with 11 bases left between them. The CDR3 has 13 amino acids. CDR3 nucleotide sequence: TGTGCCAGCAGCAGTCAGGGAGGCTATGGCTACACCTTC. Translating it yields CASSSQGGYGYTF.

This clone turned up a few times. The DNA for the CDR3 is TGTGCCAGCAGCCGCGCGGACTCTGGAAACACCATATATTTT. Translated, it gives CASSRADSGNTIYF. The chain carries TRBV13 and TRBJ1-3; D remains ambiguous. The germline gives CDR1 PRHDT, CDR2 FYEKMQ (reference sequence). The ends were cut back, 5 bases at V and 0 bases at J, with 8 bases in the middle. This CDR3 has 14 residues.

The chain links TRBV6-1 to TRBJ2-1; 11 nucleotides agree with TRBD1. This CDR3 is built from 13 residues. Unmatched junction bases numbered 5, after V lost 9 bases and J lost 7 bases. The V gene's germline CDR1 is MNHNS and CDR2 SASEGT. CDR3 region: CASRDRGMNEQFF. The CDR3 DNA reads TGTGCCAGTAGGGACAGGGGGATGAATGAGCAGTTCTTC.

This sequence joins TRBV28 and TRBJ2-5; the D gene is possibly TRBD2 (6 bases). The CDR3 is 10 residues long. The V gene's germline CDR1 is MDHEN and CDR2 SYDVKM. V was clipped by 8 bases and J by 5 bases, with 6 bases between them. CDR3 amino acids: CASGRETQYF. In nucleotides, the CDR3 is TGTGCCAGCGGGAGGGAGACCCAGTACTTC.

V and J are TRBV28 and TRBJ2-7; TRBD1 matches at 7 bases. Germline CDR1 MDHEN, CDR2 SYDVKM. V dropped 3 bases and J dropped 4; count of bases not matched to a gene: 9. CDR3 length equals 15 residues. The CDR3 reads CASSFQGQRLYEQYF. DNA for the CDR3: TGTGCCAGCAGTTTCCAGGGACAGCGACTTTACGAGCAGTACTTC.

V gene TRBV18 combines with J gene TRBJ2-3, with a weak D call TRBD2 (5 bases). Germline CDR1 reads KGHSH; CDR2 reads LQKENI. This CDR3 region has 13 residues. Trimming removed 5 bases from V and 6 bases from J, with 12 bases in between. The CDR3 loop reads CASSGSEEDTQYF. Written as DNA, the CDR3 is TGTGCCAGCTCAGGGTCGGAGGAGGATACGCAGTATTTT.

The chain uses TRBV5-1 and TRBJ1-1; D may be TRBD1 (6 bases). This CDR3 is built from 14 residues. V lost 2 bases, J lost 4 bases, and 12 bases lay in between. Germline V lookup: CDR1 SGHRS, CDR2 YFSETQ. DNA of the CDR3: TGCGCCAGCAGCTTAGTAGGGGGGGCCACTGAAGCTTTCTTT. This encodes CASSLVGGATEAFF.

The chain uses TRBV5-6 and TRBJ2-7, with 11 bases lining up with TRBD1. This CDR3 is built from 16 residues. V shed 1 base, J shed 7 bases, and the junction held 10 bases outside the gene matches. Germline CDR1 is SGHDT and CDR2 is YYEEEE. The chain's CDR3 is CASSLKSGTGGGEQYF. The DNA for the CDR3 is TGTGCCAGCAGCTTGAAGTCCGGGACAGGGGGAGGGGAGCAGTACTTC.

This chain joins TRBV7-2 and TRBJ1-3; possible D gene TRBD1, 5 bases. The length of the CDR3 is 15 residues. V lost 1 base and J 4 bases, leaving 11 bases between the germline ends. Germline CDR1 reads SGHTA; CDR2 reads FQGNSA. CDR3 amino acids: CASSLGVGAGNTIYF. The DNA for the CDR3 is TGTGCCAGCAGCTTAGGGGTAGGGGCGGGAAACACCATATATTTT.

Regarding this clone: Relative to the germline gene, one junction end is altered; a read error may explain this. The rearrangement links TRBV7-7 to TRBJ2-1; TRBD2 aligns across 13 bases. CDR1 SSHAT and CDR2 FNYEAQ come from the germline V gene (reference sequence). The CDR3 loop spans 15 amino acids. CDR3 DNA sequence: TGTGCTAGCAGCAAGACTAGCGGGAGGTACAATGAGCAGTTCTTC. It encodes CASSKTSGRYNEQFF.